The rows below give T cell receptor beta chains drawn from one sample of a study of draining lymph node invasion in breast cancer. A single record per CDR3 protein comes from TCRdb applying MiXCR to the bulk RNA-seq reads. The table lists some 2,000 distinct CDR3 sequences, 70% to 90% of them singletons. What was sequenced was sorted memory CD4+ effector T cells from a lymph node. The origin of the receptors is a female donor with luminal breast cancer. Both conserved end residues are part of each CDR3. Each record gives: J gene, V gene, D gene, clone size, CDR3 DNA, CDR3 protein. A D gene is named only where the DNA matches it firmly. Clone size is shown for a subset of rows, as once, few, many or a class of expanded clone.

TRBJ1-2,TRBV6-1,-,-,TGTGCCAGCAGTGAGCCGGACAGAAGTGGCTACACCTTC,CASSEPDRSGYTF
TRBJ1-5,TRBV9,-,few,TGTGCCAGCAGCGTAGCTGTGGGCGGCTATCAGCCCCAGCATTTT,CASSVAVGGYQPQHF
TRBJ1-1,TRBV11-2,-,-,TGTGCCAGCAGCTTAGATTTCCGGACTGAAGATTTCTTT,CASSLDFRTEDFF
TRBJ1-4,TRBV12-3/TRBV12-4,-,-,TGTGCCAGCAGTTTAGCGGGTACGGAAAAACTGTTTTTT,CASSLAGTEKLFF
TRBJ1-2,TRBV20-1,-,-,TGCAGTGCTAGAGAGATCGAGAATCCTAACTATGGCTACACCTTC,CSAREIENPNYGYTF
TRBJ1-1,TRBV5-6,-,-,TGTGCCAGCAGCGGCCCGGGGGGGCGCTTGACTGAAGCTTTCTTT,CASSGPGGRLTEAFF
TRBJ2-7,TRBV5-1,TRBD1,once,TGCGCCAGCAGCGCCACCGCAGGGGGCGCATCCTACGAGCAGTACTTC,CASSATAGGASYEQYF
TRBJ2-2,TRBV6-1,TRBD1,-,TGTGCCAGCAGAAGGACAGGGGGGACGAACACCGGGGAGCTGTTTTTT,CASRRTGGTNTGELFF
TRBJ2-3,TRBV19,TRBD2,few,TGTGCCAGTAGTATAGGCGGGACTATCACAGATACGCAGTATTTT,CASSIGGTITDTQYF
TRBJ1-4,TRBV20-1,TRBD1,-,TGCGGCACAGGGGAGGCTAATGAAAAACTGTTTTTT,CGTGEANEKLFF
TRBJ2-7,TRBV19,-,once,TGTGCCAGTAGTAGAGGGACCTACTCCTACGAGCAGTACTTC,CASSRGTYSYEQYF
TRBJ2-3,TRBV27,-,once,TGTGCCAGCAGTTCCCCGCCCCCGGGACTTCCAGATACGCAGTATTTT,CASSSPPPGLPDTQYF
TRBJ1-1,TRBV19,TRBD1,-,TGTGCCAGTAGTGCACAGGGGCGCACTGAAGCTTTCTTT,CASSAQGRTEAFF
TRBJ1-6,TRBV5-1,TRBD1,-,TGCGCCAGCAGCCAGGGACAGGTCAATTCACCCCTCCACTTT,CASSQGQVNSPLHF
TRBJ1-4,TRBV7-2,-,-,TGTGCCAGCAGCTTAGCGGGCCAGGGTCAGGGAAAACTGTTTTTT,CASSLAGQGQGKLFF
TRBJ1-1,TRBV3-1,-,-,TGTGCCAGCAGCCAACCTCGGGGCCGGGCAGCTTTCTTT,CASSQPRGRAAFF
TRBJ2-1,TRBV7-2,-,-,TGTGCCGGCAGCTTAGCCTCGAGTACCTACAATGAGCAGTTCTTC,CAGSLASSTYNEQFF
TRBJ2-1,TRBV12-5,TRBD1,-,TGTGCTAGTGGTTTGGTAGACAGGGGAACAGCCTACAATGAGCAGTTCTTC,CASGLVDRGTAYNEQFF
TRBJ2-7,TRBV7-2,-,-,TGTGCCAGCAGCTTAAGCTCCTACGAGCAGTACTTC,CASSLSSYEQYF
TRBJ1-2,TRBV4-2,-,-,TGTGCCAGCAGCCAAGATTCGAACACGATACAATATGGCTACACCTTC,CASSQDSNTIQYGYTF
TRBJ2-1,TRBV11-2,TRBD1,once,TGTGCCAGCAGTCCGACCTTTGGGACAGGGAGTGGCAATGAGCAGTTCTTC,CASSPTFGTGSGNEQFF
TRBJ1-2,TRBV7-3,TRBD1,once,TGTGCCAGCAGCTTAAACACGCGCGGGACAGGGGGCTATGGCTACACCTTC,CASSLNTRGTGGYGYTF
TRBJ2-3,TRBV15,TRBD1,-,TGTGCCACCAGTACGGGACAGGGGGGAACAGATACGCAGTATTTT,CATSTGQGGTDTQYF
TRBJ2-1,TRBV28,TRBD2,-,TGTGCCAGCAGTTTCAGATTCCCGAGCGGGAGTGAGCAGTTCTTC,CASSFRFPSGSEQFF